These 23 T cell receptor beta chains were sequenced from one sample in a study of cytomegalovirus exposure and HLA in healthy donors. Primers: 60 Vbeta forward and 13 Jbeta reverse. Using immunoSEQ multiplex PCR, the repertoire was profiled, and TCRdb retains in-frame clones only, with some absent. The repertoire consists of a few hundred thousand clones, with approximately 80% occurring once and the leading ten covering about 8%. Input material: PBMCs. The receptors were gathered from a woman in her sixties or seventies in good health and CMV-seropositive.

This clone was counted a single time. The CDR3: CASLTRNTEAFF. The CDR3 DNA follows: TGCGCCAGTCTTACACGGAACACTGAAGCTTTCTTT. The chain uses TRBV10-2 and TRBJ1-1; no clear D. There are 12 residues in the CDR3. The germline CDR1 and CDR2 sequences are WSHSY and SAAADI. V shed 9 bases and J shed 1 base, with 9 bases lying between them.

The V and J genes are TRBV18 and TRBJ1-5; TRBD1 agrees at 7 bases. The V gene's germline CDR1 is KGHSH and CDR2 LQKENI. The CDR3 loop spans 14 amino acids. V lost 6 bases to trimming and J lost 3 bases; unmatched junction nucleotides: 5. This CDR3 is CASSPDRANQPQHF. The DNA of the CDR3 is TGTGCCAGCTCCCCTGACAGGGCCAATCAGCCCCAGCATTTT.

The rearrangement links TRBV7-9 to TRBJ2-2, with TRBD2 matching over 14 bases. With V trimmed by 4 bases and J by 4 bases, 5 bases remained unmatched. This CDR3 has 17 residues. The germline V gene encodes CDR1 SEHNR and CDR2 FQNEAQ (reference sequence). DNA of the CDR3: TGTGCCAGCAGCTCCGGGACTAGCGGGAGAATCACCGGGGAGCTGTTTTTT. It encodes CASSSGTSGRITGELFF.

The genes are TRBV9 and TRBJ2-3; 8 positions match TRBD1. Trimming removed 4 bases from V and 4 bases from J; junction bases left unmatched: 2. Germline V gene data show CDR1 as SGDLS and CDR2 as YYNGEE. CDR3 size: 13 residues. CDR3 loop: CASSRTGSDTQYF. In DNA, the CDR3 is TGTGCCAGCAGCCGGACAGGGTCAGATACGCAGTATTTT. The full variable domain, rest sourced from reference TRBV9 and TRBJ2-3, is DSGVTQTPKHLITATGQRVTLRCSPRSGDLSVYWYQQSLDQGLQFLIQYYNGEERAKGNILERFSAQQFPDLHSELNLSSLELGDSALYFCASSRTGSDTQYFGPGTRLTVL.

This chain uses TRBV5-8 with TRBJ1-1, with TRBD1 matching over 10 bases. CDR3 length: 15 residues. Germline V gene data show CDR1 as SGHTS and CDR2 as YDEGEE. The V segment lost 4 bases and the J segment 1 base; nucleotides outside the gene matches: 4. This CDR3 reads CASSPRDRGNTEAFF. CDR3 nucleotides: TGTGCCAGCAGCCCTAGGGACAGGGGGAACACTGAAGCTTTCTTT.

This chain connects TRBV27 to TRBJ2-7; 9 bases are shared with TRBD2. The length of the CDR3 is 19 residues. Looked up from germline, CDR1 is MNHEY and CDR2 is SMNVEV (reference sequence). V trimming: 7 bases; J trimming: 7 bases; junction bases outside the gene matches: 26. CDR3 bases: TGTGCCAGCACTTACGGTTGGCTAGCGGGGCTAGAGAGTTTTCTAGAGCAGTACTTC. Protein product: CASTYGWLAGLESFLEQYF.

V is TRBV28 and J is TRBJ2-1; 10 nucleotides match TRBD1. The ends lost 8 bases at V and 7 bases at J; junction bases unmatched: 2. The germline gives CDR1 MDHEN, CDR2 SYDVKM. The CDR3 sequence is 12 residues long. CDR3 nucleotides: TGTGCCAGCCGGGGACAGGGGAATGAGCAGTTCTTC. This encodes CASRGQGNEQFF.

This clone has a single count. At one end, the junction sequence differs from germline, possibly due to a read error. The chain is built from TRBV19 and TRBJ2-3, with 14 bases aligning to TRBD2. This CDR3 spans 14 amino acids. CDR1 is LNHDA and CDR2 is SQIVND in the germline V gene (reference sequence). The CDR3 DNA follows: TGTGCCACCGGACTAGCGGGAGGCACGGATACGCAGTATTTT. This encodes CATGLAGGTDTQYF.

This chain joins TRBV19 and TRBJ2-1; possibly TRBD1 for D (5 bases). Trimming removed 7 bases from V and 0 bases from J, with 16 bases in between. The V gene's germline CDR1 is LNHDA and CDR2 SQIVND (reference sequence). The CDR3 sequence is 16 residues long. Here the CDR3 reads CASTPRGPVSYNEQFF. CDR3 sequence (DNA): TGTGCCAGTACTCCTAGGGGTCCTGTCTCCTACAATGAGCAGTTCTTC.

The chain uses TRBV19 and TRBJ1-1, with a possible D match to TRBD1 (5 bases). The CDR3 is 16 residues long. In germline, CDR1 is LNHDA, CDR2 SQIVND (reference sequence). V gave up 0 bases and J gave up 4 bases, with 15 bases separating them. This CDR3 reads CASSIDNGGSGTEAFF. For the CDR3, the DNA is TGTGCCAGTAGTATAGATAACGGGGGATCGGGCACTGAAGCTTTCTTT.

This clone was detected only once. This sequence joins TRBV6-6 and TRBJ1-2; TRBD1 matches 7 bases. Losses at the gene ends were 4 bases for V and 0 bases for J; bases not matched to a gene: 8. Germline V lookup: CDR1 MNHNY, CDR2 SVGAGI (reference sequence). This CDR3 contains 16 residues. CDR3 amino acids: CASSSRPDRTNYGYTF. DNA of the CDR3: TGTGCCAGCAGTTCACGTCCGGACAGGACTAACTATGGCTACACCTTC.

V gene TRBV6-1 combines with J gene TRBJ2-5, with 7 bases lining up with TRBD2. The CDR3 is 14 amino acids. The germline gives CDR1 MNHNS, CDR2 SASEGT. Losses at the gene ends were 2 bases for V and 8 bases for J; bases not matched to a gene: 8. The CDR3 sequence is CASSELDGGSTQYF. The CDR3 nucleotides are TGTGCCAGCAGTGAATTAGATGGCGGGAGCACCCAGTACTTC.

This clone occurred once. The gene calls are TRBV9 and TRBJ2-3, with D perhaps TRBD2 (5 bases). The V end lost 0 bases, the J end lost 2 bases, and 13 bases lay between the germline ends. Looked up from germline, CDR1 is SGDLS and CDR2 is YYNGEE. The CDR3 contains 16 residues. This chain's CDR3 is CASSVASRSFTDTQYF. Written as DNA, the CDR3 is TGTGCCAGCAGCGTAGCTAGCAGATCCTTCACAGATACGCAGTATTTT.

J is TRBJ2-5 and V is TRBV7-3; TRBD1 aligns across 8 bases. Germline CDR1 reads SGHTA; CDR2 reads FQGTGA. Losses at the gene ends were 6 bases for V and 5 bases for J; bases not matched to a gene: 5. The CDR3 length is 13 residues. The CDR3 coding sequence is TGTGCCAGCAGTCAACAGGGGGGCGAGACCCAGTACTTC. Translated, it gives CASSQQGGETQYF. Drawing the rest from reference TRBV7-3 and TRBJ2-5, the complete variable domain is GAGVSQTPSNKVTEKGKYVELRCDPISGHTALYWYRQSLGQGPEFLIYFQGTGAADDSGLPNDRFFAVRPEGSVSTLKIQRTERGDSAVYLCASSQQGGETQYFGPGTRLLVL.

The chain employs TRBV6-1 and TRBJ2-7; maybe TRBD1 (6 bases). Trimming pared 8 bases from V and 5 bases from J, leaving 16 bases between. The CDR3 totals 13 residues. CDR1 and CDR2 from the germline V gene are MNHNS and SASEGT. The CDR3 spells CASAPQQGHEQYF. DNA for the CDR3: TGTGCCAGCGCACCTCAGCAGGGGCACGAGCAGTACTTC.

The V and J genes are TRBV7-9 and TRBJ1-1; 7 bases map to TRBD1. The CDR3 extends over 17 amino acids. The V segment lost 5 bases and the J segment 1 base; nucleotides outside the gene matches: 13. Germline V gene data show CDR1 as SEHNR and CDR2 as FQNEAQ (reference sequence). CDR3: CASSRDGGGQPNTEAFF. The CDR3 region has the DNA TGTGCCAGCAGCCGCGACGGGGGGGGACAGCCGAACACTGAAGCTTTCTTT.

Regarding this clone: A read error may account for a junction end that differs from germline. The chain combines TRBV6-6 with TRBJ1-1; 10 bases line up with TRBD1. There are 13 residues in the CDR3. Per germline, CDR1 MNHNY and CDR2 SVGAGI (reference sequence). DNA for the CDR3: TGTGCCAGCAGACTACACGGACAGGGGGAGGAAAGATTT. Protein: CASRLHGQGEERF.

The gene calls are TRBV6-5 and TRBJ2-4; D is possibly TRBD1 (6 bases). This CDR3 is built from 12 residues. CDR1 is MNHEY and CDR2 is SVGAGI in the germline V gene. V was shortened by 10 bases and J by 3 bases, with 10 bases between the two germline ends. The CDR3 coding sequence is TGTGCCACCACGACAGGCAAAAACATTCAGTACTTC. It encodes CATTTGKNIQYF.

About this clone itself: The sample has other DNA sequences that encode this CDR3 too. V is TRBV25-1 and J is TRBJ1-4; D possibly corresponds to TRBD1 (5 bases). V was clipped by 3 bases and J by 5 bases, with 10 bases between them. Germline CDR1 reads MGHDK; CDR2 reads SYGVNS. CDR3 size: 14 residues. The CDR3 region has the DNA TGTGCCAGCAGTGATGTGGGGGGGAATGAAAAACTGTTTTTT. This codes for CASSDVGGNEKLFF.

This chain uses TRBV5-3 with TRBJ1-1; TRBD1 matches 10 bases. TRBV5-3 belongs to the ORF category, with a function that is uncertain. The junction had 7 bases not matched to a gene; V was cut back by 4 bases and J by 4 bases. The CDR3 is 15 amino acids. The CDR3 spells CARSPGDRGVTEAFF. CDR3 bases: TGTGCCAGAAGCCCGGGGGACAGGGGTGTCACTGAAGCTTTCTTT.

The chain links TRBV5-1 to TRBJ1-2, with D maybe TRBD1 (6 bases). The CDR3 contains 16 residues. Germline lookup yields CDR1 SGHRS and CDR2 YFSETQ. The ends were cut back, 0 bases at V and 5 bases at J, with 17 bases in the middle. This CDR3 is CASSLGVAQGAYGYTF. CDR3 coding DNA: TGCGCCAGCAGCTTGGGGGTAGCACAGGGCGCGTATGGCTACACCTTC.

The chain uses TRBV27 and TRBJ2-7; the match to TRBD2 covers 8 bases. V was pared by 6 bases and J by 3 bases, with 19 bases of the junction left unmatched. Germline CDR1 is MNHEY and CDR2 is SMNVEV (reference sequence). The CDR3 is made up of 18 amino acids. CDR3 coding DNA: TGTGCCAGCAGCCACGGGAGGGGGAGCCAGTTTTATATCTACGAGCAGTACTTC. This gives the protein CASSHGRGSQFYIYEQYF.

The V and J genes are TRBV4-1 and TRBJ1-1, with 7 bases that match TRBD1. Trimming took 4 bases from V and 3 from J; bases not matched to a gene: 5. CDR1 is MGHRA and CDR2 is YSYEKL in the germline V gene. The CDR3 spans 14 residues. This CDR3 is CASSPRDSYTEAFF. The CDR3 DNA follows: TGCGCCAGCAGCCCCCGGGACAGCTACACTGAAGCTTTCTTT.